The clone carrying this T cell receptor (beta chain) has just a few counts. This sample was included in a study of PD-1 blockade in classical Hodgkin lymphoma. Every one of the patients relapsed after autologous stem cell transplantation (brentuximab vedotin exposure was variable). The germline V and J ends were trimmed by 0 bases and 0 bases, with 10 bases remaining between them. There are 15 residues in the CDR3. CDR1 is SGDLS, CDR2 YYNGEE, per germline. Assay: immunoSEQ multiplex PCR; the TCRdb copy retains only in-frame clones and omits some. This table holds about 66,000 clones, around 75% found once.

V gene TRBV9 combines with J gene TRBJ2-7, with D tentatively TRBD2 (6 bases). The sequenced sample was peripheral blood mononuclear cells (PBMCs), obtained before the second cycle of nivolumab. The clonotype was recovered from a human donor with classical Hodgkin lymphoma. The CDR3 region has the DNA TGTGCCAGCAGCGTAGGGGCTAGCGTCTCCTACGAGCAGTACTTC. This sequence encodes CASSVGASVSYEQYF.